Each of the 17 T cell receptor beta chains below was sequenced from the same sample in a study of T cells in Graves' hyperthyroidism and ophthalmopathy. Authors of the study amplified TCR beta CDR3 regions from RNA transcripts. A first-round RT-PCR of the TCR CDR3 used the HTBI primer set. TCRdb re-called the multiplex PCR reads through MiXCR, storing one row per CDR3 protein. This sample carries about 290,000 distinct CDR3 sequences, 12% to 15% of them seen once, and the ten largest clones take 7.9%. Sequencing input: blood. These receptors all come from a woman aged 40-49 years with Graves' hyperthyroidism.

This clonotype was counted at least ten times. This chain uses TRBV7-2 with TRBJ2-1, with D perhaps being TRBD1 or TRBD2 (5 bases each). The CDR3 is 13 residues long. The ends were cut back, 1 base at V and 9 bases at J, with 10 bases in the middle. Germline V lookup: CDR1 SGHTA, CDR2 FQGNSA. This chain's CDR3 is CASSLVGAGEQFF. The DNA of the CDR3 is TGTGCCAGCAGCTTAGTAGGGGCGGGTGAGCAGTTCTTC. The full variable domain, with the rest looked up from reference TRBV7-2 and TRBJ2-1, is GAGVSQSPSNKVTEKGKDVELRCDPISGHTALYWYRQSLGQGLEFLIYFQGNSAPDKSGLPSDRFSAERTGGSVSTLTIQRTQQEDSAVYLCASSLVGAGEQFFGPGTRLTVL.

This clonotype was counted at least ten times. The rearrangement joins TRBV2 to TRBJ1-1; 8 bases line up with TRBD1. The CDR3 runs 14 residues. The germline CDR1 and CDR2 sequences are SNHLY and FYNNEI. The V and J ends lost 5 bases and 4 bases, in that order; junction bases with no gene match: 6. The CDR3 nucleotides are TGTGCCAGCAGTCAACAGGGGGAGGGCACTGAAGCTTTCTTT. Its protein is CASSQQGEGTEAFF.

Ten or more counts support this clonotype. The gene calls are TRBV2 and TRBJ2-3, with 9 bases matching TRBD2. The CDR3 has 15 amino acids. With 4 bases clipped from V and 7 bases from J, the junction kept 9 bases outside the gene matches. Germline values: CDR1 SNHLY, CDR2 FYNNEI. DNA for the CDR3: TGTGCCAGCAGTGTTAGCGGGAGTAGATATTATACGCAGTATTTT. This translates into CASSVSGSRYYTQYF.

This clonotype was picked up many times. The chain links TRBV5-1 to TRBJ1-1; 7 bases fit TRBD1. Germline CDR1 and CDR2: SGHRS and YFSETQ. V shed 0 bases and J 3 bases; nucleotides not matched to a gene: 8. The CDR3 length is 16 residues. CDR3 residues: CASSLGYRGEDTEAFF. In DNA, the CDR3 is TGCGCCAGCAGCTTGGGTTACAGGGGCGAGGACACTGAAGCTTTCTTT.

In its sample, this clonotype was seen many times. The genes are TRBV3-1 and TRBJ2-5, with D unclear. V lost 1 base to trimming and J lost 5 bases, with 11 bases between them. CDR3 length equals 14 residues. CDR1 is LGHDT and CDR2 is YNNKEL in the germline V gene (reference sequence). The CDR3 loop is CASSQVVRTETQYF. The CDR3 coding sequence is TGTGCCAGCAGCCAAGTCGTTAGGACGGAGACCCAGTACTTC.

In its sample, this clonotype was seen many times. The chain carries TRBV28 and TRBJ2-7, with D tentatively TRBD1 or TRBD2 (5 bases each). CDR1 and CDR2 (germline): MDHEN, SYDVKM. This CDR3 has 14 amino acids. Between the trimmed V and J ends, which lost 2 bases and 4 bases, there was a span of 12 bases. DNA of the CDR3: TGTGCCAGCAGTTTACTGGGGGATGGGTACGAGCAGTACTTC. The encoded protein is CASSLLGDGYEQYF.

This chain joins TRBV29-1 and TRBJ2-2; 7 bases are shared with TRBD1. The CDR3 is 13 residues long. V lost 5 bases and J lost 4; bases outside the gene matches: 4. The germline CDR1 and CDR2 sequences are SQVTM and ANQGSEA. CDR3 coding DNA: TGCAGCGTTTTGACAGGGTTCACCGGGGAGCTGTTTTTT. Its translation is CSVLTGFTGELFF.

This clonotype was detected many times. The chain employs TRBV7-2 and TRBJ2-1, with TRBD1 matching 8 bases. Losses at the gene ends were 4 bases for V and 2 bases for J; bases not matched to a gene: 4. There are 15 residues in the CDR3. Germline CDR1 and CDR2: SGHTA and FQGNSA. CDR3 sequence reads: CASSWLTGAYNEQFF. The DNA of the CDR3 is TGTGCCAGCAGCTGGCTGACAGGGGCCTACAATGAGCAGTTCTTC.

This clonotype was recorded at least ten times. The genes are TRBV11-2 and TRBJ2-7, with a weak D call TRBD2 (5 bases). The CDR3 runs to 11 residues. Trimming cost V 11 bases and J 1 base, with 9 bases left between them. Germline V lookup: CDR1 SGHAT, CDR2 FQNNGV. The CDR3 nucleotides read TGTGCCGGGGAGATATCCTACGAGCAGTACTTC. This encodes CAGEISYEQYF.

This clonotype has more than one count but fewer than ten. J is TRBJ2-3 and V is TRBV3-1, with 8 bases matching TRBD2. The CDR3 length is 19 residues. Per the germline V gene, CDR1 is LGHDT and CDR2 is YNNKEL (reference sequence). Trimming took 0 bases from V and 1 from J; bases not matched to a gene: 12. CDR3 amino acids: CASSQDWREREGGTDTQYF. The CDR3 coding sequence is TGTGCCAGCAGCCAAGATTGGCGGGAACGGGAGGGCGGCACAGATACGCAGTATTTT.

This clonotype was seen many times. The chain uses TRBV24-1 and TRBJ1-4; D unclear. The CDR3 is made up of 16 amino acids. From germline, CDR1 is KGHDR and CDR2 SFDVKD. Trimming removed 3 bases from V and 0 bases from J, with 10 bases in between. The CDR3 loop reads CATSDHNTATNEKLFF. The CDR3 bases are TGTGCCACCAGTGATCACAATACCGCAACTAATGAAAAACTGTTTTTT.

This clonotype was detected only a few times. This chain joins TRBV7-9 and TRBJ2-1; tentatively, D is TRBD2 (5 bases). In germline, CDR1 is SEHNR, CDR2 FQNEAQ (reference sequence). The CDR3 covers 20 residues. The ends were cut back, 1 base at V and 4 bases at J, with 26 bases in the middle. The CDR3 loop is CASSLVSMGASSGSYNEQFF. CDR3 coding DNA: TGTGCCAGCAGCTTAGTATCAATGGGAGCCAGCTCTGGGTCTTACAATGAGCAGTTCTTC.

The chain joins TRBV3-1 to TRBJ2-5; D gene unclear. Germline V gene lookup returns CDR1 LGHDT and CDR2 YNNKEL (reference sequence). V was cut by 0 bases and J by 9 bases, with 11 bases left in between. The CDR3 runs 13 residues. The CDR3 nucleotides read TGTGCCAGCAGCCAAGATCCCTTTCCGTCCCAGTACTTC. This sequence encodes CASSQDPFPSQYF.

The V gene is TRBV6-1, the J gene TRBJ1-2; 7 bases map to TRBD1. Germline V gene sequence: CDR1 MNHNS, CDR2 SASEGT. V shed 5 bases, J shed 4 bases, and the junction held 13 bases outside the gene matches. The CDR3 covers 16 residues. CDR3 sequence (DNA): TGTGCCAGCAGTTTTTCTGTCGACAGGGTTGGCTATGGCTACACCTTC. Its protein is CASSFSVDRVGYGYTF.

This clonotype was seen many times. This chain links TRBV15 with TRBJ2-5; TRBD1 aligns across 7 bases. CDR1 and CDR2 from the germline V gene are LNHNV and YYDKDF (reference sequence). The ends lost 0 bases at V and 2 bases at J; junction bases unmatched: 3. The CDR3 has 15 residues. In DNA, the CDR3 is TGTGCCACCAGCAGAGACAGGGGGAAACAAGAGACCCAGTACTTC. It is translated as CATSRDRGKQETQYF. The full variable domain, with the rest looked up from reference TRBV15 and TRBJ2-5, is DAMVIQNPRYQVTQFGKPVTLSCSQTLNHNVMYWYQQKSSQAPKLLFHYYDKDFNNEADTPDNFQSRRPNTSFCFLDIRSPGLGDTAMYLCATSRDRGKQETQYFGPGTRLLVL.

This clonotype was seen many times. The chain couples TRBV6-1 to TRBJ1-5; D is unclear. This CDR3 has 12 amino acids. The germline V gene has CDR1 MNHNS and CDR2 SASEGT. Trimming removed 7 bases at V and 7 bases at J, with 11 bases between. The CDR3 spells CASMWGYQPQHF. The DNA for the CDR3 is TGTGCCAGCATGTGGGGATACCAGCCCCAGCATTTT.

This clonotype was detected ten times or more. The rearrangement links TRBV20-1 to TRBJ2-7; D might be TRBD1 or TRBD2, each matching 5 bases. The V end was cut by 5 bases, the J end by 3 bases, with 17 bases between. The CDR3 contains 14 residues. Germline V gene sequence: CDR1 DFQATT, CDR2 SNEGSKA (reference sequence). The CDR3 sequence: CSAHNPGPIYEQYF. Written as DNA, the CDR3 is TGCAGTGCTCACAACCCGGGACCTATCTACGAGCAGTACTTC.